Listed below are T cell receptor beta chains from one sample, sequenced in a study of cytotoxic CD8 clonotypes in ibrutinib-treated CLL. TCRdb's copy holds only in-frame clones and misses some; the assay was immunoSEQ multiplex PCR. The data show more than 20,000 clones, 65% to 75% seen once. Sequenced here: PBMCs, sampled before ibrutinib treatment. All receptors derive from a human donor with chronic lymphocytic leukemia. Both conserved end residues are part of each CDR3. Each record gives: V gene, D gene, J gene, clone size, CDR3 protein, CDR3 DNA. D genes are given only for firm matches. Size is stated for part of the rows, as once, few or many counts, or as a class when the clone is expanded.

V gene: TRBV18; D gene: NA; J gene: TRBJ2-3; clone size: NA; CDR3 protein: CASSPPSTDTQYF; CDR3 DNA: TGTGCCAGCTCACCACCGTCCACAGATACGCAGTATTTT
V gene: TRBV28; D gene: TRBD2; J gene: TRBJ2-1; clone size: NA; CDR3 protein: CASSLASGSSDEQFF; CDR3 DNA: TGTGCCAGCAGTTTAGCCAGCGGGAGTAGCGATGAGCAGTTCTTC
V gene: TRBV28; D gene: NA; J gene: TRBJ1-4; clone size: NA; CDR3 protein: CASSVVNEKLFF; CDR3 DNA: TGTGCCAGCAGCGTGGTCAATGAAAAACTGTTTTTT
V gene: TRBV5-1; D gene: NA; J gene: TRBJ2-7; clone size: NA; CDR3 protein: CASSFGSRDGSYEQYF; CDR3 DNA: TGCGCCAGCAGCTTTGGTTCCCGGGACGGATCCTACGAGCAGTACTTC
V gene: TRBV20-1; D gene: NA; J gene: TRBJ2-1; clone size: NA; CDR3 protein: CSAREYNEQFF; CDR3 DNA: TGCAGTGCAAGAGAATACAATGAGCAGTTCTTC
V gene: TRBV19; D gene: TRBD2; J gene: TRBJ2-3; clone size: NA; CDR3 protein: CASTQLAGGPGGTQYF; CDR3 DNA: TGTGCCAGTACCCAATTAGCGGGAGGCCCGGGAGGCACGCAGTATTTT
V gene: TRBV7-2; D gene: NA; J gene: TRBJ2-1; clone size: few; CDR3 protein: CASTDLGSYNEQFF; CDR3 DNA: TGTGCCAGCACAGACCTGGGCTCCTACAATGAGCAGTTCTTC
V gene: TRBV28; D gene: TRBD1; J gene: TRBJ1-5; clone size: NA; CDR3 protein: CASRQGTNQPQHF; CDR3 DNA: TGTGCCAGCAGACAGGGGACAAATCAGCCCCAGCATTTT
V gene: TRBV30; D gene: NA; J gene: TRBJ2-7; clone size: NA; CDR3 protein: CAWTAGYYEQYF; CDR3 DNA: TGTGCCTGGACTGCTGGTTACTACGAGCAGTACTTC
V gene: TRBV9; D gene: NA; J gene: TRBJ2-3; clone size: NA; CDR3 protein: CASSVDQSSTDTQYF; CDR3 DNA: TGTGCCAGCAGCGTAGATCAGAGCAGCACAGATACGCAGTATTTT
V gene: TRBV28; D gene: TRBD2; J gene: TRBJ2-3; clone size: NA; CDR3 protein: CASSHLRRSTSGTSTDTQYF; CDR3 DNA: TGTGCCAGCAGTCACCTCCGCAGGTCGACTAGCGGTACTAGCACAGATACGCAGTATTTT
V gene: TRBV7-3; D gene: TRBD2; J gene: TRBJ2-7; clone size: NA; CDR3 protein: CASSRGGSSSYEQYF; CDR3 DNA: TGTGCCAGCAGCCGGGGGGGATCCAGTTCTTACGAGCAGTACTTC
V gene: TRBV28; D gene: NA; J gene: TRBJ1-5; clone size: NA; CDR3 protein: CASSTGTTYQPQHF; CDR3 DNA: TGTGCCAGCAGTACCGGGACAACTTATCAGCCCCAGCATTTT
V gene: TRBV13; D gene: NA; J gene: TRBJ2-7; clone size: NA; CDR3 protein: CASSEGQVAPAEQYF; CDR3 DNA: TGTGCCAGCAGTGAAGGGCAGGTAGCACCGGCCGAGCAGTACTTC
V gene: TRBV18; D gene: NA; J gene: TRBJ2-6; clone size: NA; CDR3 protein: CASSPGSGANVLTF; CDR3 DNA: TGTGCCAGCTCACCAGGATCTGGGGCCAACGTCCTGACTTTC
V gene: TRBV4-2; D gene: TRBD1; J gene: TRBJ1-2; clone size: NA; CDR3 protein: CASSQELRDRVYGYTF; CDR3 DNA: TGTGCCAGCAGCCAAGAATTACGGGACAGGGTTTATGGCTACACCTTC
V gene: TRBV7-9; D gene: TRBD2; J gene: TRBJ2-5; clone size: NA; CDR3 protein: CASSLTRERPETQYF; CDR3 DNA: TGTGCCAGCAGCTTAACGCGGGAGCGGCCAGAGACCCAGTACTTC
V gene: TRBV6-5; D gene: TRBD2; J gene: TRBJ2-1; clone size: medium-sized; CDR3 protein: CASRLGLAGGRQFF; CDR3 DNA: TGTGCCAGCAGGCTAGGACTAGCGGGAGGCAGGCAGTTCTTC
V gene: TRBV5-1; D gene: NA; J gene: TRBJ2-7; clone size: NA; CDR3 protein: CASSSSSYEQYF; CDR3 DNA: TGCGCCAGCAGCTCGAGCTCCTACGAGCAGTACTTC
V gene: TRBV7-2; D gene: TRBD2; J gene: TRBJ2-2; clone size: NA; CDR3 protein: CASSLSSGLAGTGELFF; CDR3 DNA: TGTGCCAGCAGCTTAAGCTCGGGACTAGCGGGAACCGGGGAGCTGTTTTTT
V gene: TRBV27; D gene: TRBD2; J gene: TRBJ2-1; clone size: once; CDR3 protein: CASSSTTSGFYNEQFF; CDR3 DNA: TGTGCCAGCAGTTCAACGACTAGCGGATTCTACAATGAGCAGTTCTTC
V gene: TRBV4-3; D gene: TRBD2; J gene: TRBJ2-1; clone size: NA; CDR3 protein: CASSQDWADGRRNEQFF; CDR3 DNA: TGCGCCAGCAGCCAAGATTGGGCCGACGGGAGGAGGAATGAGCAGTTCTTC
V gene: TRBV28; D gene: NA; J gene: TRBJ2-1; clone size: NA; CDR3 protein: CASSPPFFPNSYNEQFF; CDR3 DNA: TGTGCCAGCAGCCCCCCCTTTTTTCCCAACTCCTACAATGAGCAGTTCTTC
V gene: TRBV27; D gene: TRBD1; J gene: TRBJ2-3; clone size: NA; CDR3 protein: CASSLGGTALDTQYF; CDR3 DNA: TGTGCCAGCAGTTTAGGTGGGACAGCCTTGGATACGCAGTATTTT
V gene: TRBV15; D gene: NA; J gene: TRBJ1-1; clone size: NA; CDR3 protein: CATSRPNYPSEAFF; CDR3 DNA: TGTGCCACCAGCAGACCCAATTATCCGAGTGAAGCTTTCTTT
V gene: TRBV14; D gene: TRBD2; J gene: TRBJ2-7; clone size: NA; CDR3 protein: CASSQPFSGRRVNEQYF; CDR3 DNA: TGTGCCAGCAGCCAACCCTTCAGCGGGAGGAGGGTAAACGAGCAGTACTTC
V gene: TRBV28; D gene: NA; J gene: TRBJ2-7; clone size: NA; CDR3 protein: CASSPIRLGPLAKQYF; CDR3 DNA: TGTGCCAGCAGTCCCATCCGACTCGGGCCCCTGGCAAAGCAGTACTTC